This T cell receptor beta chain was identified during a study of T cells in Graves' hyperthyroidism and ophthalmopathy. A lack of ophthalmopathy progression within 18 months defined stable Graves' hyperthyroidism. Those with hyperthyroidism were 18 to 65 years old, newly diagnosed, and ill for under 2 months. Diagnosis relied on clinical symptoms, serum thyroxine and TRAb, thyroid ultrasound and orbital computed tomography. V was pared by 1 base and J by 10 bases, with 17 bases between. CDR3 length equals 15 residues. CDR1 is SGHAT and CDR2 is FQNNGV in the germline V gene. Amplification yielded TCR beta CDR3 regions, with RNA transcripts as the source. When the TCR CDR3 underwent first-round RT-PCR, the HTBI primer set was used. MiXCR, applied by TCRdb to the multiplex PCR reads, yields one record per CDR3 protein. This table holds under 550,000 distinct CDR3 sequences, about 13% found once. This clonotype was observed many times.

V is TRBV11-2 and J is TRBJ2-1; possible D gene TRBD2, 6 bases. Sequencing was performed on blood. This TCR derives from a woman under 30 with Graves' hyperthyroidism. This chain's CDR3 is CASSLGAGPDGEQFF. The DNA of the CDR3 is TGTGCCAGCAGCTTAGGAGCGGGCCCAGACGGCGAGCAGTTCTTC.